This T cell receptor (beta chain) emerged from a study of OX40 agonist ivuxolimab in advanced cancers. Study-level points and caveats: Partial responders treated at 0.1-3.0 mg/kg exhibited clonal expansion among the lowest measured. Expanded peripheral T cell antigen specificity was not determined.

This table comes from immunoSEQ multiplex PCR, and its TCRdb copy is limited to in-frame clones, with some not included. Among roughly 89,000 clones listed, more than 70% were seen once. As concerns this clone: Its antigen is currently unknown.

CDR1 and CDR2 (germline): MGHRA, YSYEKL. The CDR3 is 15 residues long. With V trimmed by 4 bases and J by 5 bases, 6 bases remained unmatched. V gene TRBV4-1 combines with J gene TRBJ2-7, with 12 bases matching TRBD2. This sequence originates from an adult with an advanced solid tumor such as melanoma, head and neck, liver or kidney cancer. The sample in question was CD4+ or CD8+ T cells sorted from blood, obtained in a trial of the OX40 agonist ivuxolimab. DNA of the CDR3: TGCGCCAGCAGCCCCCTAGCGGGAGGGCGCGACGAGCAGTACTTC. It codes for CASSPLAGGRDEQYF.